The 24 T cell receptor beta chains presented below share a single source sample, sequenced in a study of cytomegalovirus exposure and HLA in healthy donors. Primers included in the PCR were 60 Vbeta and 13 Jbeta primers. Sequenced by immunoSEQ multiplex PCR; TCRdb stores in-frame clones only, minus some. The record lists about 130,000 clones, of which the ten most abundant hold roughly 2%. Sequenced input: PBMCs. These receptors came from a man in his forties in good health and CMV-seronegative.

CDR3: CASKGDRTYEQYF. The CDR3, as DNA: TGTGCCAGTAAGGGAGACCGTACCTACGAGCAGTACTTC. This chain uses TRBV19 with TRBJ2-7; weak D call: TRBD2 (5 bases). The CDR3 runs 13 residues. Germline CDR1 reads LNHDA; CDR2 reads SQIVND (reference sequence). V lost 7 bases and J lost 2, with 12 bases in between. The full variable domain, completed using reference TRBV19 and TRBJ2-7, is DGGITQSPKYLFRKEGQNVTLSCEQNLNHDAMYWYRQDPGQGLRLIYYSQIVNDFQKGDIAEGYSVSREKKESFPLTVTSAQKNPTAFYLCASKGDRTYEQYFGPGTRLTVT.

V gene TRBV5-1 combines with J gene TRBJ1-5, with 7 positions matching TRBD1. CDR1 and CDR2 from the germline V gene are SGHRS and YFSETQ. J was trimmed by 3 bases and V by 4 bases; bases with no gene match: 7. CDR3 length equals 15 residues. In nucleotides, the CDR3 is TGCGCCAGCAGCGAACAACAGGGGTCCAATCAGCCCCAGCATTTT. It yields the protein CASSEQQGSNQPQHF.

This sequence joins TRBV15 and TRBJ1-2; 9 bases line up with TRBD1. V shed 8 bases and J 7 bases; nucleotides not matched to a gene: 11. The CDR3 length is 14 residues. Germline V gene data show CDR1 as LNHNV and CDR2 as YYDKDF (reference sequence). DNA for the CDR3: TGTGCCACCGGCTGGACAGGGGCCTTAGCTGGCTACACCTTC. Protein sequence: CATGWTGALAGYTF. The full variable domain, in which reference TRBV15 and TRBJ1-2 provide the parts outside the CDR3, is DAMVIQNPRYQVTQFGKPVTLSCSQTLNHNVMYWYQQKSSQAPKLLFHYYDKDFNNEADTPDNFQSRRPNTSFCFLDIRSPGLGDTAMYLCATGWTGALAGYTFGSGTRLTVV.

The chain joins TRBV7-2 to TRBJ1-1; D uncertain. Germline V CDR1 and CDR2: SGHTA, FQGNSA. The ends were cut back, 1 base at V and 5 bases at J, with 11 bases in the middle. This CDR3 contains 14 residues. The chain's CDR3 is CASSLGVGDTEAFF. CDR3 DNA sequence: TGTGCCAGCAGCTTAGGTGTCGGGGATACTGAAGCTTTCTTT.

The gene calls are TRBV30 and TRBJ2-1; 7 bases agree with TRBD2. Germline CDR1 and CDR2: GTSNPN and SVGIG (reference sequence). V gave up 5 bases and J gave up 6 bases; unmatched junction bases: 7. There are 13 residues in the CDR3. The CDR3: CAWGGASGNEQFF. Written as DNA, the CDR3 is TGTGCCTGGGGCGGGGCTAGCGGCAATGAGCAGTTCTTC.

The genes are TRBV11-3 and TRBJ2-3; D might be TRBD2 (5 bases). Germline-derived CDR1 and CDR2 are SGHNT and YENEEA. Trimming removed 1 base from V and 4 bases from J, with 6 bases in between. The CDR3 covers 13 residues. The CDR3: CASSLVAPDTQYF. The DNA of the CDR3 is TGTGCCAGCAGCTTAGTAGCGCCAGATACGCAGTATTTT.

This CDR3 is CASSARDRELPYEQYF. CDR3 DNA: TGTGCCAGCAGCGCCCGGGACAGGGAACTGCCTTACGAGCAGTACTTC. This chain connects TRBV21-1 to TRBJ2-7; the D segment call TRBD1 is taken from the table without a DNA check. TRBV21-1 is an annotated pseudogene. The CDR3 has 16 residues.

This chain uses TRBV28 with TRBJ2-5; TRBD2 is a possible D gene (5 bases). Germline V lookup: CDR1 MDHEN, CDR2 SYDVKM. The CDR3 runs 13 residues. V was cut by 4 bases and J by 1 base, with 7 bases left in between. The CDR3 reads CASSSRGQETQYF. The CDR3 DNA reads as TGTGCCAGCAGTTCTCGGGGCCAAGAGACCCAGTACTTC. The full variable domain, its missing parts supplied by reference TRBV28 and TRBJ2-5, is DVKVTQSSRYLVKRTGEKVFLECVQDMDHENMFWYRQDPGLGLRLIYFSYDVKMKEKGDIPEGYSVSREKKERFSLILESASTNQTSMYLCASSSRGQETQYFGPGTRLLVL.

The gene calls are TRBV5-8 and TRBJ1-4, with D perhaps matching TRBD1 (5 bases). V was trimmed by 0 bases and J by 3 bases, leaving 18 bases between them. The CDR3 length is 18 residues. Germline CDR1 SGHTS, CDR2 YDEGEE. The CDR3 protein is CASSLGGDAGSPNEKLFF. CDR3 in DNA: TGTGCCAGCAGCTTGGGGGGGGATGCCGGGTCCCCTAATGAAAAACTGTTTTTT.

V is TRBV30 and J is TRBJ2-1, with a tentative D call TRBD1 (6 bases). Trimming took 5 bases from V and 8 from J, leaving 19 bases between them. The length of the CDR3 is 14 residues. The germline CDR1 and CDR2 sequences are GTSNPN and SVGIG (reference sequence). CDR3 coding DNA: TGTGCCTGGGTAAACAGGGCCTTTTGGTATGAGCAGTTCTTC. This sequence encodes CAWVNRAFWYEQFF.

The V gene is TRBV5-1, the J gene TRBJ2-3, with D tentatively TRBD1 (5 bases). The V end was cut by 4 bases, the J end by 5 bases, with 20 bases between. There are 16 residues in the CDR3. The V gene's germline CDR1 is SGHRS and CDR2 YFSETQ. CDR3: CASSTRGAQFIDTQYF. The CDR3 coding sequence is TGCGCCAGCAGCACGCGTGGGGCGCAGTTTATAGATACGCAGTATTTT.

V is TRBV10-2 and J is TRBJ1-1; TRBD1 might be the D (6 bases). Germline lookup yields CDR1 WSHSY and CDR2 SAAADI. CDR3 length equals 12 residues. Trimming left V 5 bases short and J 3 bases short, with 7 bases between. CDR3 coding DNA: TGCGCCAGCAGTCCAGGGGACACTGAAGCTTTCTTT. As protein: CASSPGDTEAFF.

The chain links TRBV4-1 to TRBJ2-7, with 16 bases that match TRBD2. This CDR3 is 18 amino acids long. The trim removed 0 bases at V and 7 bases at J, leaving 9 bases unmatched. CDR1 MGHRA and CDR2 YSYEKL come from the germline V gene. In DNA form, the CDR3 reads TGCGCCAGCAGCCAAGATGTTGGGACTAGCGGGAGGGCAGATGAGCAGTACTTC. It encodes CASSQDVGTSGRADEQYF.

This chain uses TRBV9 with TRBJ2-2, with 10 positions matching TRBD1. CDR1 is SGDLS and CDR2 is YYNGEE in the germline V gene. Trimming took 0 bases from V and 4 from J; bases not matched to a gene: 0. The CDR3 extends over 15 amino acids. CDR3 sequence reads: CASSVGTGGTGELFF. In DNA form, the CDR3 reads TGTGCCAGCAGCGTAGGGACAGGGGGCACCGGGGAGCTGTTTTTT.

The chain carries TRBV15 and TRBJ2-5; TRBD2 matches 13 bases. Germline lookup yields CDR1 LNHNV and CDR2 YYDKDF (reference sequence). With 0 bases clipped from V and 11 bases from J, the junction kept 9 bases outside the gene matches. The CDR3 is 16 amino acids. This chain's CDR3 is CATSRDTGTSGTKQYF. CDR3 coding DNA: TGTGCCACCAGCAGAGATACCGGGACTAGCGGGACAAAGCAGTACTTC.

J is TRBJ1-5 and V is TRBV4-1; the match to TRBD1 covers 8 bases. CDR1 MGHRA and CDR2 YSYEKL come from the germline V gene. V shed 4 bases and J 1 base; nucleotides not matched to a gene: 12. The CDR3 extends over 18 amino acids. CDR3 amino acids: CASSPPGGAIGSNQPQHF. As DNA, the CDR3 is TGCGCCAGCAGCCCTCCAGGGGGCGCGATTGGAAGCAATCAGCCCCAGCATTTT.

This chain connects TRBV10-3 to TRBJ2-7, with D unresolved. V lost 7 bases and J lost 0, with 7 bases in between. Germline V gene sequence: CDR1 ENHRY, CDR2 SYGVKD. The CDR3 has 12 amino acids. CDR3 in amino acids: CAITSSSYEQYF. The CDR3 coding sequence is TGTGCCATCACTTCCAGCTCCTACGAGCAGTACTTC.

This sequence joins TRBV7-9 and TRBJ2-5; TRBD1 aligns across 8 bases. Germline lookup yields CDR1 SEHNR and CDR2 FQNEAQ (reference sequence). The V gene end was trimmed by 4 bases and the J gene end by 5 bases; junction bases not matched to a gene: 6. The CDR3 runs to 14 residues. CDR3 nucleotides: TGTGCCAGCAGCTATCGACGGGACAGGGAGACCCAGTACTTC. It codes for CASSYRRDRETQYF.

The CDR3 loop reads CASSESHRGLTEAFF. The CDR3, as DNA: TGCGCCAGCAGCGAGAGCCACAGGGGACTCACTGAAGCTTTCTTT. The rearrangement uses TRBV5-1 and TRBJ1-1; TRBD1 matches at 7 bases. Germline lookup yields CDR1 SGHRS and CDR2 YFSETQ. V was clipped by 4 bases and J by 4 bases; unmatched bases: 10. This CDR3 contains 15 residues.

The V and J genes are TRBV7-9 and TRBJ1-3; possibly TRBD1 for D (6 bases). The CDR3 runs to 14 residues. The germline V gene has CDR1 SEHNR and CDR2 FQNEAQ (reference sequence). V was shortened by 5 bases and J by 2 bases, with 10 bases between the two germline ends. The CDR3 DNA reads TGTGCCAGCAGCGTGACAGGTGCTGGAAACACCATATATTTT. This translates into CASSVTGAGNTIYF.

V and J are TRBV7-8 and TRBJ2-2; maybe TRBD1 (6 bases). With 5 bases removed from V and 1 base from J, the gap between germline ends came to 11 bases. Germline V gene sequence: CDR1 SGHVS, CDR2 FQNEAQ. The CDR3 runs to 15 residues. The CDR3 nucleotides are TGTGCCAGCAGCAGCCGGACAGAGAACACCGGGGAGCTGTTTTTT. Its protein is CASSSRTENTGELFF.

CDR3 bases: TGTGCCAGCAGCTTAGCCGGGACAGCTTCCTATGGCTACACCTTC. Encoded protein: CASSLAGTASYGYTF. The V gene is TRBV7-2, the J gene TRBJ1-2; 7 positions agree with TRBD1. The germline gives CDR1 SGHTA, CDR2 FQGNSA. This CDR3 comprises 15 residues. After removal of 0 bases from V and 4 bases from J, the junction contained 5 bases not matched to a gene.

The CDR3 DNA reads as TGTGCCAGCAGTTCCGGTCTTTTCTACGAGCAGTACTTC. Translated, it gives CASSSGLFYEQYF. The V and J genes are TRBV27 and TRBJ2-7; D is uncertain. Germline CDR1 MNHEY, CDR2 SMNVEV (reference sequence). Trimming stripped 4 bases from V and 3 bases from J, with 10 bases between. This CDR3 contains 13 residues.

On this clone itself: A read error may produce the germline difference seen at one junction end. V and J are TRBV27 and TRBJ2-7; 7 nucleotides match TRBD2. Germline V gene sequence: CDR1 MNHEY, CDR2 SMNVEV (reference sequence). The CDR3 is 16 amino acids. CDR3 DNA sequence: TGTGCCTGCAGTCCCTCGGGGGGACCCAGCTACGCGAAGCAGTACTTC. It translates to CACSPSGGPSYAKQYF.